A single sample is the source of the 27 T cell receptor beta chains below, sequenced in a study of cytomegalovirus exposure and HLA in healthy donors. Both 60 Vbeta primers and 13 Jbeta primers went into the PCR. Some clones are missing from TCRdb's copy, which holds only in-frame ones; the method was immunoSEQ multiplex PCR. Among about 190,000 clones listed, about 85% were seen once. Sequencing was carried out using PBMCs. These receptors were obtained from a woman aged 50 to 60 in good health and CMV-seropositive.

The V gene is TRBV28, the J gene TRBJ1-2; TRBD1 matches at 7 bases. The CDR3 consists of 14 residues. V was pared by 5 bases and J by 7 bases, with 10 bases of the junction left unmatched. From germline, CDR1 is MDHEN and CDR2 SYDVKM. CDR3 sequence: CASSRDSGLGGYTF. The CDR3 DNA follows: TGTGCCAGCAGTCGGGACAGCGGCTTGGGTGGCTACACCTTC.

This chain uses TRBV23-1 with TRBJ1-5; TRBD1 might be the D (5 bases). TRBV23-1 falls under the ORF class, with uncertain function. V was clipped by 2 bases and J by 5 bases, with 10 bases between them. The CDR3 length is 14 residues. CDR3 DNA sequence: TGCGCCAGCAGTCAACAGGGTCAGGATCAGCCCCAGCATTTT. Residues: CASSQQGQDQPQHF.

Only one count was recorded for this clone. V usage is TRBV5-1 and J usage is TRBJ2-5; a weak D match, TRBD1 (5 bases). The CDR3 runs to 15 residues. V lost 2 bases, J lost 1 base, and 12 bases lay in between. Looked up from germline, CDR1 is SGHRS and CDR2 is YFSETQ. The CDR3 nucleotides read TGCGCCAGCAGCTTTGGCAGGGAAATCCAAGAGACCCAGTACTTC. The encoded protein is CASSFGREIQETQYF.

J is TRBJ1-1 and V is TRBV25-1, with D tentatively TRBD1 (6 bases). Germline CDR1 and CDR2: MGHDK and SYGVNS. The CDR3 loop spans 13 amino acids. The ends were cut back, 7 bases at V and 7 bases at J, with 16 bases in the middle. CDR3 nucleotides: TGTGCCAGCACCTCAAGGGGACACATTGAAGCTTTCTTT. It specifies CASTSRGHIEAFF.

V gene TRBV18 combines with J gene TRBJ2-1; D not resolved. This CDR3 is 14 amino acids long. Germline V lookup: CDR1 KGHSH, CDR2 LQKENI. With 2 bases removed from V and 2 bases from J, the gap between germline ends came to 7 bases. The CDR3 region has the DNA TGTGCCAGCTCACCAAGTCAGGCCTACAATGAGCAGTTCTTC. This sequence encodes CASSPSQAYNEQFF.

This chain joins TRBV2 and TRBJ2-5; 7 bases line up with TRBD2. Germline CDR1 and CDR2: SNHLY and FYNNEI. The CDR3 has 16 amino acids. V trimming: 6 bases; J trimming: 5 bases; junction bases outside the gene matches: 15. The CDR3 loop reads CASRGFLGGSGETQYF. Here the CDR3 DNA reads TGTGCCAGCAGGGGTTTTCTCGGGGGGTCGGGTGAGACCCAGTACTTC.

The gene calls are TRBV25-1 and TRBJ1-4; the D gene is possibly TRBD1 (6 bases). This CDR3 spans 14 amino acids. CDR1 is MGHDK and CDR2 is SYGVNS in the germline V gene. The germline V and J ends were trimmed by 5 bases and 7 bases, with 14 bases remaining between them. The CDR3 region is CASSPWARGEKLFF. For the CDR3, the DNA is TGTGCCAGCAGTCCCTGGGCCAGGGGTGAAAAACTGTTTTTT.

This clone was detected only once. The chain employs TRBV5-1 and TRBJ2-7, with D unresolved. The ends were cut back, 2 bases at V and 3 bases at J, with 9 bases in the middle. CDR3 length: 13 amino acids. Germline V gene lookup returns CDR1 SGHRS and CDR2 YFSETQ. CDR3 bases: TGCGCCAGCAGCTTAAACACTAACTACGAGCAGTACTTC. Amino acids: CASSLNTNYEQYF.

The gene calls are TRBV5-1 and TRBJ2-1, with 9 bases matching TRBD1. J gave up 5 bases and V 0 bases, and 9 bases lay outside the gene matches. The CDR3 spans 17 residues. CDR1 and CDR2 from the germline V gene are SGHRS and YFSETQ. The CDR3 DNA reads as TGCGCCAGCAGCTTGGGGACCGGGACAGGGATCGACAATGAGCAGTTCTTC. This encodes CASSLGTGTGIDNEQFF.

This chain links TRBV7-3 with TRBJ1-1, with TRBD1 identical over 7 bases. Trimming took 6 bases from V and 5 from J; bases not matched to a gene: 9. CDR3 size: 14 residues. Germline V gene sequence: CDR1 SGHTA, CDR2 FQGTGA. This CDR3 is CASRPTGSETEAFF. The CDR3 bases are TGTGCCAGCAGGCCGACAGGGTCAGAGACTGAAGCTTTCTTT.

The chain is built from TRBV11-2 and TRBJ2-3; D is uncertain. Looked up from germline, CDR1 is SGHAT and CDR2 is FQNNGV. There are 13 residues in the CDR3. V was trimmed by 0 bases and J by 5 bases, leaving 6 bases between them. CDR3 sequence: CASSLDKRDTQYF. The CDR3 DNA reads as TGTGCCAGCAGCTTAGATAAGCGAGATACGCAGTATTTT.

This chain's CDR3 is CASSWTGGNTEAFF. CDR3 DNA sequence: TGCGCCAGCAGCTGGACAGGGGGGAACACTGAAGCTTTCTTT. The V call is TRBV5-1, the J call TRBJ1-1, with 10 bases identical to TRBD1. The CDR3 runs 14 residues. Germline trimming cut 3 bases from V and 1 base from J; bases unmatched to any gene: 0. Per the germline V gene, CDR1 is SGHRS and CDR2 is YFSETQ.

The rearrangement uses TRBV10-3 and TRBJ2-3, with 10 bases matching TRBD2. The germline V gene encodes CDR1 ENHRY and CDR2 SYGVKD. The CDR3 covers 16 residues. Trimming cost V 3 bases and J 4 bases; bases outside gene matches: 7. The CDR3 nucleotides are TGTGCCATCAGTGAAGTAGCGGGGGGCGGGGCAGATACGCAGTATTTT. Its protein product is CAISEVAGGGADTQYF.

The V call is TRBV4-3, the J call TRBJ1-1; 8 bases match TRBD1. V trimming: 3 bases; J trimming: 0 bases; junction bases outside the gene matches: 3. This CDR3 has 15 amino acids. CDR1 and CDR2 (germline): LGHNA, YSLEER. CDR3 residues: CASSHDRGLNTEAFF. CDR3 sequence (DNA): TGCGCCAGCAGCCACGACAGGGGTTTGAACACTGAAGCTTTCTTT.

Details on this clone: One junction end disagrees with the germline gene, perhaps due to a read error. The chain joins TRBV7-9 to TRBJ1-5; D is perhaps TRBD1 (5 bases). Germline CDR1 reads SEHNR; CDR2 reads FQNEAQ (reference sequence). The CDR3 contains 12 residues. Here the CDR3 reads CSSSPQGQPQHF. In nucleotides, the CDR3 is TGTTCCAGCAGCCCTCAGGGCCAGCCCCAGCATTTT.

V gene TRBV28 combines with J gene TRBJ1-1; 7 nucleotides align to TRBD1. The CDR3 length is 15 residues. The germline V gene encodes CDR1 MDHEN and CDR2 SYDVKM. The V segment lost 5 bases and the J segment 0 bases; nucleotides outside the gene matches: 6. The CDR3 region has the DNA TGTGCCAGCAGTCTGGCCGGGACAGTGAACACTGAAGCTTTCTTT. Amino acids: CASSLAGTVNTEAFF.

V gene TRBV7-8 combines with J gene TRBJ2-5, with 10 bases identical to TRBD2. Per germline, CDR1 SGHVS and CDR2 FQNEAQ. Trimming took 5 bases from V and 1 from J; bases not matched to a gene: 10. The CDR3 has 17 amino acids. This CDR3 reads CASSRPASGGAQETQYF. The CDR3 nucleotides read TGTGCCAGCAGCCGTCCCGCGAGCGGGGGGGCCCAAGAGACCCAGTACTTC.

V and J are TRBV9 and TRBJ2-3, with a possible D match to TRBD2 (5 bases). Germline CDR1 and CDR2: SGDLS and YYNGEE. The CDR3 is 15 residues long. Trimming shortened V by 4 bases and J by 0 bases, and 12 bases separated the two germline ends. CDR3 protein: CASSRLDSSTDTQYF. CDR3 nucleotides: TGTGCCAGCAGCCGCCTGGACTCCAGCACAGATACGCAGTATTTT.

The chain carries TRBV6-5 and TRBJ2-2; D may be TRBD2 (6 bases). Germline assignment: CDR1 MNHEY and CDR2 SVGAGI. The CDR3 has 16 residues. V was cut by 4 bases and J by 4 bases, with 16 bases left in between. The DNA for the CDR3 is TGTGCCAGCAGTTTCCCACCGGGGGTTAGCACCGGGGAGCTGTTTTTT. Protein product: CASSFPPGVSTGELFF.

The chain carries TRBV7-8 and TRBJ2-5, with 11 bases identical to TRBD2. Germline V gene data show CDR1 as SGHVS and CDR2 as FQNEAQ. After removal of 4 bases from V and 3 bases from J, the junction contained 4 bases not matched to a gene. The CDR3 covers 15 residues. The CDR3 loop is CASSSRLAGKETQYF. The CDR3 nucleotides read TGTGCCAGCAGCTCCCGACTAGCGGGGAAAGAGACCCAGTACTTC.

This sequence joins TRBV25-1 and TRBJ2-5; D is perhaps TRBD1 (6 bases). Trimming removed 6 bases at V and 3 bases at J, with 11 bases between. CDR3 length: 13 amino acids. Germline CDR1 MGHDK, CDR2 SYGVNS. CDR3 nucleotides: TGTGCCAGCAGACAAGCAGGGGAAGAGACCCAGTACTTC. It is translated as CASRQAGEETQYF.

The chain links TRBV7-3 to TRBJ1-2; possible D gene TRBD1, 5 bases. The CDR3 is made up of 15 amino acids. Germline V gene data show CDR1 as SGHTA and CDR2 as FQGTGA. V lost 1 base to trimming and J lost 5 bases, with 14 bases between them. The CDR3: CASSLNAGLGYGYTF. The CDR3 nucleotides are TGTGCCAGCAGCTTAAACGCAGGGCTCGGGTATGGCTACACCTTC.

The chain couples TRBV28 to TRBJ1-3; TRBD1 might be the D (5 bases). V was cut by 6 bases and J by 0 bases, with 15 bases left in between. The CDR3 extends over 16 amino acids. CDR1 MDHEN and CDR2 SYDVKM come from the germline V gene. The CDR3 spells CASSLQVGSSGNTIYF. The DNA for the CDR3 is TGTGCCAGCAGCCTACAGGTGGGAAGCTCTGGAAACACCATATATTTT.

This rearrangement joins TRBV7-2 to TRBJ1-5; D is ambiguous. This CDR3 has 15 residues. The V gene lost 3 bases and the J gene lost 4 bases, with 13 bases spanning the gap. Per germline, CDR1 SGHTA and CDR2 FQGNSA. Here the CDR3 DNA reads TGTGCCAGCAGCTTCGAGGGTGGAAAAAATCAGCCCCAGCATTTT. It encodes CASSFEGGKNQPQHF.

This rearrangement joins TRBV4-1 to TRBJ2-3; 10 nucleotides align to TRBD2. CDR1 and CDR2 (germline): MGHRA, YSYEKL. After removal of 1 base from V and 2 bases from J, the junction contained 3 bases not matched to a gene. The length of the CDR3 is 16 residues. CDR3 sequence (DNA): TGCGCCAGCAGCCAAGGGACTAGCGGACACACAGATACGCAGTATTTT. Translated, it gives CASSQGTSGHTDTQYF.

This clone occurred once. The CDR3 sequence is CASRPGLAGSREQFF. The DNA for the CDR3 is TGTGCCAGCAGACCCGGACTAGCGGGCTCACGTGAGCAGTTCTTC. The chain is built from TRBV6-5 and TRBJ2-1; TRBD2 matches at 11 bases. V was clipped by 6 bases and J by 9 bases; unmatched bases: 10. The germline CDR1 and CDR2 sequences are MNHEY and SVGAGI. The CDR3 runs 15 residues.

The rearrangement joins TRBV10-3 to TRBJ1-2; 10 bases map to TRBD1. In germline, CDR1 is ENHRY, CDR2 SYGVKD. The length of the CDR3 is 14 residues. The trim removed 10 bases at V and 3 bases at J, leaving 8 bases unmatched. As DNA, the CDR3 is TGTGCCAGCCTAGAAGGACAGGGGGACTATGGCTACACCTTC. Amino acid sequence: CASLEGQGDYGYTF.